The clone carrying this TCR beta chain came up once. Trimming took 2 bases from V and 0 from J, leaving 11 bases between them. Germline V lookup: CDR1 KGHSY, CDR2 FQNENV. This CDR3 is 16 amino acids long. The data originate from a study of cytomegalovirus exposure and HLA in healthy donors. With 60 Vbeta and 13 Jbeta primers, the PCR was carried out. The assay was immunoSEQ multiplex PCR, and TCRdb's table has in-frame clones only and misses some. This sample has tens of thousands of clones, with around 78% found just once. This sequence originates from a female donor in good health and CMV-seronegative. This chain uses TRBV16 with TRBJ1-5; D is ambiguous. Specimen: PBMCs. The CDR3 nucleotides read TGTGCCAGCAGCCAAGGGCAGGCAAATAGCAATCAGCCCCAGCATTTT. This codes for CASSQGQANSNQPQHF.